The rows below give T cell receptor beta chains drawn from one sample of a study of OX40 agonist ivuxolimab in advanced cancers. The assay was immunoSEQ multiplex PCR, and TCRdb's table has in-frame clones only and misses some. The sample holds 30,000 to 35,000 clones, about four fifths seen once. Sequenced here: CD4+ or CD8+ T cells sorted from blood, sampled in a trial of the OX40 agonist ivuxolimab. These receptors all come from an adult with an advanced solid tumor such as melanoma, head and neck, liver or kidney cancer. Both conserved end residues are trimmed from each CDR3.

V gene: TRBV7-9; CDR3 protein: ASSLAGYQETQY
V gene: TRBV4-2; CDR3 protein: ASSQVPGQGAYEQY
V gene: TRBV30; CDR3 protein: AWKEGQGAKFEDYEKLF
V gene: TRBV6-6; CDR3 protein: ASVGEGSYEQY
V gene: TRBV19; CDR3 protein: ASSAGTSSYEQY
V gene: TRBV28; CDR3 protein: ASSPQLDSYT
V gene: TRBV2; CDR3 protein: ASSDVPTGGYGYT
V gene: TRBV27; CDR3 protein: ASSFRGTYEQY
V gene: TRBV21-1; CDR3 protein: ASSKWGRGRRETQY
V gene: TRBV2; CDR3 protein: ASSDPQGGQETQY
V gene: TRBV4-2; CDR3 protein: ASSQDLGRGRFSYEQY
V gene: TRBV4-1; CDR3 protein: ASSPRAGLADAYEQY
V gene: TRBV6-5; CDR3 protein: ASSGRDRLENGYT
V gene: TRBV5-6; CDR3 protein: ASSRGADYNEQF
V gene: TRBV28; CDR3 protein: ASSFKPGLAGGNVDNEQF
V gene: TRBV28; CDR3 protein: ASSLDFGTGPTGELF
V gene: TRBV10-2; CDR3 protein: ASGGGVGTEAF
V gene: TRBV14; CDR3 protein: ASSQRFLFPAGGGGNTEAF
V gene: TRBV9; CDR3 protein: ASSVGGLGTQY
V gene: TRBV7-9; CDR3 protein: ASSLEYAGNTGKLF
V gene: TRBV4-3; CDR3 protein: ASSQEGAGGANVLT
V gene: TRBV11-2; CDR3 protein: ASSLTGESYGYT
V gene: TRBV7-9; CDR3 protein: ASSSRGRGITEKLF
V gene: TRBV30; CDR3 protein: AWRELSKTEAF
V gene: TRBV21-1; CDR3 protein: ASSAREPGELF
V gene: TRBV5-4; CDR3 protein: ASSFAGGNTIY
V gene: TRBV7-6; CDR3 protein: ASSSTGDVTDTQY
V gene: TRBV7-9; CDR3 protein: ASPPNGRDTGELF
V gene: TRBV4-1; CDR3 protein: ASSQDWPTSYSNQPQH
V gene: TRBV27; CDR3 protein: ASLRVGGYNEQF
V gene: TRBV29-1; CDR3 protein: SVEDWASGQRLSVDEQF
V gene: TRBV29-1; CDR3 protein: SVVLTENNYGYT
V gene: TRBV28; CDR3 protein: ASSLGSGYNEQF
V gene: TRBV11-2; CDR3 protein: ASVQEGDKNIQY
V gene: TRBV7-9; CDR3 protein: ASTGGEAGSYEQY
V gene: TRBV7-2; CDR3 protein: ASRGQGLAQIRSDTQY
V gene: TRBV27; CDR3 protein: ASSPYSLWGPQH
V gene: TRBV7-2; CDR3 protein: ASSSVGGGAKNIQY
V gene: TRBV6-6; CDR3 protein: ASRTGTAVRGYT
V gene: TRBV28; CDR3 protein: ASSLTGQGEQY
V gene: TRBV28; CDR3 protein: ASSFLLDNNEQF
V gene: TRBV19; CDR3 protein: ASRDSANEKLF
V gene: TRBV11-2; CDR3 protein: ASSEGLAGERDTQY
V gene: TRBV13; CDR3 protein: ASSTRGGSTDTQY
V gene: TRBV6-6; CDR3 protein: ASSYVEGPYNEQF
V gene: TRBV5-4; CDR3 protein: ASSWGTGGWTGELF
V gene: TRBV5-6; CDR3 protein: ASRPIGNTEAF
V gene: TRBV28; CDR3 protein: ASSELVDEQY
V gene: TRBV10-2; CDR3 protein: ASRTGGTEAF
V gene: TRBV5-1; CDR3 protein: ASSLEPPAEAGGYNSPLH
V gene: TRBV27; CDR3 protein: ASSFMGAGELF
V gene: TRBV9; CDR3 protein: ASSRSGGPYEQY
V gene: TRBV7-9; CDR3 protein: ASSSPGSGASSYNEQF
V gene: TRBV5-6; CDR3 protein: ASRLDSSVSYEQY
V gene: TRBV27; CDR3 protein: ASSLSGGTADEAF
V gene: TRBV2; CDR3 protein: ASSDPLALEAATQY
V gene: TRBV15; CDR3 protein: ATSRDRGLYNEQF
V gene: TRBV27; CDR3 protein: ASSSRQGGLRGYGYT
V gene: TRBV7-6; CDR3 protein: ASSWDRVAGTETQY
V gene: TRBV27; CDR3 protein: ASSPGSSYEQY